The 27 T cell receptor beta chains below come from one sample, sequenced in a study of OX40 agonist ivuxolimab in advanced cancers. Sequencing used immunoSEQ multiplex PCR; TCRdb keeps in-frame clones, though not all of them. There are about 70,000 clones in the sample; roughly 89% occur only once, and 11% lies in the top ten. The sequenced sample was CD4+ or CD8+ T cells sorted from blood, obtained in a trial of the OX40 agonist ivuxolimab. The source of these receptors is an adult with an advanced solid tumor such as melanoma, head and neck, liver or kidney cancer.

The gene calls are TRBV25-1 and TRBJ2-2; a weak D match, TRBD2 (5 bases). The length of the CDR3 is 14 residues. Per germline, CDR1 MGHDK and CDR2 SYGVNS. V lost 4 bases to trimming and J lost 4 bases, with 10 bases between them. The CDR3 sequence is CASSGDRGTGELFF. The CDR3 DNA reads as TGTGCCAGCAGTGGAGACCGGGGCACCGGGGAGCTGTTTTTT.

This clone appeared a single time. V gene TRBV6-5 combines with J gene TRBJ1-1, with D unresolved. The CDR3 consists of 12 residues. Trimming pared 6 bases from V and 1 base from J, leaving 6 bases between. Germline CDR1 MNHEY, CDR2 SVGAGI. The CDR3 DNA is TGTGCCAGCAGCGCCGCGAACACTGAAGCTTTCTTT. Translating it yields CASSAANTEAFF.

The chain links TRBV5-5 to TRBJ1-2, with 8 nucleotides matching TRBD1. The CDR3 has 13 amino acids. Germline values: CDR1 SGHKS, CDR2 YYEKEE (reference sequence). V lost 2 bases to trimming and J lost 6 bases; unmatched junction nucleotides: 3. The CDR3 DNA is TGTGCCAGCAGCTTCGGACAGGGAGATGGCTACACCTTC. Amino acid sequence: CASSFGQGDGYTF. The complete variable domain, with remaining parts taken from reference TRBV5-5 and TRBJ1-2, reads DAGVTQSPTHLIKTRGQQVTLRCSPISGHKSVSWYQQVLGQGPQFIFQYYEKEERGRGNFPDRFSARQFPNYSSELNVNALLLGDSALYLCASSFGQGDGYTFGSGTRLTVV.

The V and J genes are TRBV28 and TRBJ1-4, with D maybe TRBD1 (5 bases). Germline CDR1 reads MDHEN; CDR2 reads SYDVKM. Trimming removed 3 bases from V and 10 bases from J, with 18 bases in between. This CDR3 comprises 15 residues. CDR3 DNA: TGTGCCAGCAGTTTTCGGGGGAGGCTGATCGGAAAACTGTTTTTT. As protein: CASSFRGRLIGKLFF.

The V call is TRBV5-1, the J call TRBJ2-2, with unresolved D. The ends were cut back, 3 bases at V and 5 bases at J, with 17 bases in the middle. This CDR3 spans 16 amino acids. Germline loops: CDR1 SGHRS, CDR2 YFSETQ. The CDR3 nucleotides are TGCGCCAGCAGCTGGAGTGGGCAGGCTAGGACCGGGGAGCTGTTTTTT. Its translation is CASSWSGQARTGELFF.

This sequence joins TRBV5-1 and TRBJ2-5; D gene ambiguous. The CDR3 loop spans 14 amino acids. With 0 bases removed from V and 2 bases from J, the gap between germline ends came to 8 bases. Germline V gene sequence: CDR1 SGHRS, CDR2 YFSETQ. CDR3 sequence reads: CASSLAAIQETQYF. The CDR3 bases are TGCGCCAGCAGCTTGGCGGCCATACAAGAGACCCAGTACTTC.

The chain is built from TRBV19 and TRBJ2-1; D is possibly TRBD2 (6 bases). Germline lookup yields CDR1 LNHDA and CDR2 SQIVND (reference sequence). The CDR3 is 16 residues long. The V end lost 7 bases, the J end lost 5 bases, and 21 bases lay between the germline ends. The DNA of the CDR3 is TGTGCCAGTAAAGGTACGCGGGACCGGGCAAACAATGAGCAGTTCTTC. Translated: CASKGTRDRANNEQFF.

The CDR3 DNA follows: TGTGCCAGCTCACCAGGGGGAATGAGCAATCAGCCCCAGCATTTT. It translates to CASSPGGMSNQPQHF. V gene TRBV18 combines with J gene TRBJ1-5; tentative D call: TRBD1 (5 bases). Germline V CDR1 and CDR2: KGHSH, LQKENI. The CDR3 consists of 15 residues. Deletions cut 2 bases from V and 1 base from J, with 9 bases between.

The sample holds one count of this clone. J is TRBJ2-3 and V is TRBV2; 9 positions match TRBD1. The germline CDR1 and CDR2 sequences are SNHLY and FYNNEI. The CDR3 is 16 amino acids. Losses at the gene ends were 3 bases for V and 4 bases for J; bases not matched to a gene: 8. CDR3 sequence reads: CASSDGQGSRADTQYF. The CDR3 coding sequence is TGTGCCAGCAGTGACGGACAGGGGAGTAGGGCAGATACGCAGTATTTT.

This clone was detected only once. V is TRBV15 and J is TRBJ1-5; D is perhaps TRBD1 (6 bases). The V end was cut by 5 bases, the J end by 3 bases, with 17 bases between. Germline assignment: CDR1 LNHNV and CDR2 YYDKDF (reference sequence). The CDR3 contains 16 residues. As DNA, the CDR3 is TGTGCCACCAGCCCTGATAAAAACAGGGCCAATCAGCCCCAGCATTTT. Amino acids: CATSPDKNRANQPQHF.

The chain couples TRBV5-1 to TRBJ2-3, with D maybe TRBD1 (6 bases). CDR1 is SGHRS and CDR2 is YFSETQ in the germline V gene. The CDR3 loop spans 13 amino acids. The V and J ends lost 1 base and 4 bases respectively, with 7 bases between them. This CDR3 reads CASSLQGSDTQYF. DNA for the CDR3: TGCGCCAGCAGCTTGCAGGGGTCAGATACGCAGTATTTT.

The V and J genes are TRBV19 and TRBJ2-1; the D is unclear. The V end lost 4 bases, the J end lost 1 base, and 14 bases lay between the germline ends. Germline-derived CDR1 and CDR2 are LNHDA and SQIVND (reference sequence). The CDR3 spans 16 residues. CDR3 loop: CASSRKPGRSYNEQFF. The CDR3 nucleotides read TGTGCCAGTAGTAGGAAGCCGGGTAGATCCTACAATGAGCAGTTCTTC.

This clone was seen only once. This chain connects TRBV5-4 to TRBJ2-5; 9 bases match TRBD1. The CDR3 length is 13 residues. V dropped 4 bases and J dropped 3; count of bases not matched to a gene: 1. Germline-derived CDR1 and CDR2 are SGHNT and YYREEE (reference sequence). CDR3 amino acids: CASSRDREETQYF. Written as DNA, the CDR3 is TGTGCCAGCAGCCGGGACAGGGAAGAGACCCAGTACTTC.

The gene calls are TRBV7-8 and TRBJ1-5; possibly TRBD1 for D (5 bases). Germline V gene sequence: CDR1 SGHVS, CDR2 FQNEAQ. This CDR3 is built from 17 residues. V was clipped by 3 bases and J by 5 bases, with 20 bases between them. CDR3 sequence reads: CASSFPAGGGRDQPQHF. Here the CDR3 DNA reads TGTGCCAGCAGCTTCCCTGCGGGGGGGGGTAGAGATCAGCCCCAGCATTTT. The complete variable domain, with remaining parts taken from reference TRBV7-8 and TRBJ1-5, reads GAGVSQSPRYKVAKRGQDVALRCDPISGHVSLFWYQQALGQGPEFLTYFQNEAQLDKSGLPSDRFFAERPEGSVSTLKIQRTQQEDSAVYLCASSFPAGGGRDQPQHFGDGTRLSIL.

The table lists this clone with a count of one. The V and J genes are TRBV7-8 and TRBJ2-1, with 7 bases identical to TRBD1. The J segment lost 2 bases and the V segment lost 3 bases, leaving 7 bases of the junction unmatched. CDR3 size: 16 residues. Looked up from germline, CDR1 is SGHVS and CDR2 is FQNEAQ. The CDR3 is CASSFPTGRTYNEQFF. As DNA, the CDR3 is TGTGCCAGCAGCTTCCCGACAGGGCGCACCTACAATGAGCAGTTCTTC. The full variable domain, rest sourced from reference TRBV7-8 and TRBJ2-1, is GAGVSQSPRYKVAKRGQDVALRCDPISGHVSLFWYQQALGQGPEFLTYFQNEAQLDKSGLPSDRFFAERPEGSVSTLKIQRTQQEDSAVYLCASSFPTGRTYNEQFFGPGTRLTVL.

This clone has more than one count but fewer than ten. This chain joins TRBV5-6 and TRBJ1-1; no firm D call. The V gene's germline CDR1 is SGHDT and CDR2 YYEEEE. Trimming took 3 bases from V and 0 from J, leaving 15 bases between them. This CDR3 contains 16 residues. CDR3 bases: TGTGCCAGCAGCTGGGGATCCGACAACTTGAACACTGAAGCTTTCTTT. Its protein product is CASSWGSDNLNTEAFF.

A word on this clone: At the DNA level, this CDR3 is encoded by other sequences in the same sample as well. The chain couples TRBV2 to TRBJ1-5; 10 bases align to TRBD1. J was trimmed by 7 bases and V by 4 bases; bases with no gene match: 1. The germline V gene encodes CDR1 SNHLY and CDR2 FYNNEI. The CDR3 loop spans 13 amino acids. The CDR3 reads CASSGTGGQPQHF. The CDR3 DNA is TGTGCCAGCAGTGGGACAGGGGGACAGCCCCAGCATTTT.

The CDR3 sequence is CASSLLGYYGYTF. The CDR3 DNA follows: TGTGCCAGCAGTCTACTAGGGTACTATGGCTACACCTTC. This chain joins TRBV7-2 and TRBJ1-2; no firm D call. The CDR3 is 13 amino acids. Trimming stripped 6 bases from V and 3 bases from J, with 11 bases between. Germline CDR1 and CDR2: SGHTA and FQGNSA.

The chain carries TRBV6-1 and TRBJ2-7; D not certain. Trimming pared 4 bases from V and 2 bases from J, leaving 12 bases between. The germline V gene has CDR1 MNHNS and CDR2 SASEGT. The CDR3 spans 14 residues. CDR3 in amino acids: CASSAGQATYEQYF. In nucleotides, the CDR3 is TGTGCCAGCAGTGCCGGGCAAGCTACCTACGAGCAGTACTTC.

This rearrangement joins TRBV29-1 to TRBJ2-1; 11 nucleotides match TRBD2. In germline, CDR1 is SQVTM, CDR2 ANQGSEA. Germline trimming cut 5 bases from V and 0 bases from J; bases unmatched to any gene: 6. CDR3 length equals 16 residues. The CDR3 loop reads CSVLTSGSSSYNEQFF. CDR3 DNA: TGCAGCGTTCTTACTAGCGGGAGTTCCTCCTACAATGAGCAGTTCTTC.

The chain combines TRBV29-1 with TRBJ1-3; unclear D gene. Germline assignment: CDR1 SQVTM and CDR2 ANQGSEA. The CDR3 loop spans 12 amino acids. V shed 6 bases and J shed 2 bases, with 8 bases lying between them. CDR3 sequence: CSVDAPGNTIYF. The CDR3 DNA is TGCAGCGTGGACGCACCTGGAAACACCATATATTTT. Based on the CDR3 plus reference TRBV29-1 and TRBJ1-3, the full variable domain is SAVISQKPSRDICQRGTSLTIQCQVDSQVTMMFWYRQQPGQSLTLIATANQGSEATYESGFVIDKFPISRPNLTFSTLTVSNMSPEDSSIYLCSVDAPGNTIYFGEGSWLTVV.

This clone appeared a single time. The chain links TRBV4-1 to TRBJ1-3; 7 bases agree with TRBD1. Unmatched junction bases numbered 8, after V lost 4 bases and J lost 2 bases. CDR3 length: 16 residues. Per the germline V gene, CDR1 is MGHRA and CDR2 is YSYEKL. CDR3 bases: TGCGCCAGCAGCCCGACAGGGCTCGGGCCTGGAAACACCATATATTTT. The encoded protein is CASSPTGLGPGNTIYF.

V and J are TRBV19 and TRBJ1-4; 12 bases map to TRBD1. Germline CDR1 and CDR2: LNHDA and SQIVND (reference sequence). J was trimmed by 7 bases and V by 9 bases; bases with no gene match: 21. The CDR3 extends over 19 amino acids. The DNA for the CDR3 is TGTGCCAGACCATTAAATTGGTGGGACAGGGGGCGAAAGGGTGAAAAACTGTTTTTT. Translating gives CARPLNWWDRGRKGEKLFF.

The chain employs TRBV10-3 and TRBJ2-7; D call uncertain. Germline V lookup: CDR1 ENHRY, CDR2 SYGVKD. The CDR3 is made up of 12 amino acids. V was clipped by 5 bases and J by 3 bases, with 8 bases between them. The CDR3 coding sequence is TGTGCCATCAGTTTAACGAACTACGAGCAGTACTTC. Translating gives CAISLTNYEQYF.

Remarks on this clone: A junction boundary mismatches the germline segment, possibly from a read error. The chain combines TRBV28 with TRBJ2-6; 7 positions agree with TRBD1. The CDR3 is made up of 17 amino acids. CDR1 and CDR2 (germline): MDHEN, SYDVKM. This CDR3 reads CASRAILGGDGTNVLTF. In DNA form, the CDR3 reads TGTGCCAGCAGGGCTATTTTAGGGGGCGATGGGACCAACGTCCTGACTTTC.

CDR3 in amino acids: CASSATHAFF. The CDR3 nucleotides read TGTGCCAGCAGCGCCACCCACGCTTTCTTT. The V and J genes are TRBV9 and TRBJ1-1; D remains ambiguous. The CDR3 has 10 residues. The ends were cut back, 3 bases at V and 11 bases at J, with 8 bases in the middle. Germline V CDR1 and CDR2: SGDLS, YYNGEE. The full variable domain, its missing parts supplied by reference TRBV9 and TRBJ1-1, is DSGVTQTPKHLITATGQRVTLRCSPRSGDLSVYWYQQSLDQGLQFLIQYYNGEERAKGNILERFSAQQFPDLHSELNLSSLELGDSALYFCASSATHAFFGQGTRLTVV.

This chain connects TRBV4-2 to TRBJ2-1; tentatively, D is TRBD2 (6 bases). Germline CDR1 and CDR2: LGHNA and YNFKEQ. Trimming left V 3 bases short and J 7 bases short, with 10 bases between. The CDR3 has 13 amino acids. The DNA for the CDR3 is TGTGCCAGCAGCCACGCTAGCGCAAATGAGCAGTTCTTC. The encoded protein is CASSHASANEQFF.